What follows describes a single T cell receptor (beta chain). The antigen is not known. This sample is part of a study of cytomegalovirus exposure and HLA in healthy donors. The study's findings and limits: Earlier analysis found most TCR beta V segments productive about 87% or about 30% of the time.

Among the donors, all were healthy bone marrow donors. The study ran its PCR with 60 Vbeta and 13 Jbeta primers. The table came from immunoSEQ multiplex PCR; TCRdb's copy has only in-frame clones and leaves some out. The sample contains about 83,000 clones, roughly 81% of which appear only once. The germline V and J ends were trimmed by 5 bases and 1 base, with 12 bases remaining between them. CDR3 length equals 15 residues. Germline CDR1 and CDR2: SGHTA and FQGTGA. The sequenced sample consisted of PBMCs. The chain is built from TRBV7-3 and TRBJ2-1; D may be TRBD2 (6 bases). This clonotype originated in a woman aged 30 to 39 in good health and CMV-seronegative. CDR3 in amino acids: CASSPLAASYNEQFF. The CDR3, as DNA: TGTGCCAGCAGCCCGTTAGCGGCATCCTACAATGAGCAGTTCTTC.